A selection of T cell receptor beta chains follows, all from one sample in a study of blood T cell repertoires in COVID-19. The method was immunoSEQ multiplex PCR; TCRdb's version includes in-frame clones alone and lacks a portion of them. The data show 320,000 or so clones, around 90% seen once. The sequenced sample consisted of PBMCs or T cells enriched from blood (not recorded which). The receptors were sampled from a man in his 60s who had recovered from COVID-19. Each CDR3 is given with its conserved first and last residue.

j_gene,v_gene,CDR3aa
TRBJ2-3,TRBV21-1,CASSKGSGGLDTQYF
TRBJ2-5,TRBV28,CASSLLARAQETQYF
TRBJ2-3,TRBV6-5,CASSTGGDTQYF
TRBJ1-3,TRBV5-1,CASKSSGVNGNTIYF
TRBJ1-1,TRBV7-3,CASANDRNTEAFF
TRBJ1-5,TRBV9,CASSAHAGGSGQPQHF
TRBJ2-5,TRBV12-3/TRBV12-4,CASRSSPMETQYF
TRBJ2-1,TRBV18,CASSLKSGGNNEQFF
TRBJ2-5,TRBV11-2,CASSFQGLQRETQYF
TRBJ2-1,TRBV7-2,CASSPGLRQNNEQFF
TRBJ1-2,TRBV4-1,CASRVTGGKDYGYTF
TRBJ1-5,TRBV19,CASSTTGGGQPQHF
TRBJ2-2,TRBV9,CASSAPQGQGPRGELFF
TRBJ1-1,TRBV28,CASSLFANRVAFF
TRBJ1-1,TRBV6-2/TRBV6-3,CASSKRQGWNTEAFF
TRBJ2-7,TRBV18,CASSPQGQKSYEQYF
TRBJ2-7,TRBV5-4,CASSLSRTNEQYF
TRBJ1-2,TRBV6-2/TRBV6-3,CASSNGGAHYGYTF
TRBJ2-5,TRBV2,CASSEDRAGETQYF
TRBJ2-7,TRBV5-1,CASSLGTSGIFSYEQYF
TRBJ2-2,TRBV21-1,CASSACRTGPVTGELFF
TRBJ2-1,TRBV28,CASSFKVFAGRSNEQFF
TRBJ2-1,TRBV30,CAWRTSGYNEQFF
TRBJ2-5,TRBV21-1,CASTLLAPAWGQETQYF
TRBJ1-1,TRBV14,CASSQDWGLRNTEAFF
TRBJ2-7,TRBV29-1,CSVTETGSSYEQYF
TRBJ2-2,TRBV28,CASSSGGQNTGELFF
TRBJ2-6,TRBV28,CASSFRGSGANVLTF
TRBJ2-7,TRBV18,CASSLRTSGRGGSTYEQYF
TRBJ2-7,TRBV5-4,CASSATSGNTRGEQYF
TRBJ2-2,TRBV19,CASSKLAGVPTGELFF
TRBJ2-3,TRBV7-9,CATRTSGDTQYF
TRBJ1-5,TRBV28,CASSLLGGRSNQPQHF
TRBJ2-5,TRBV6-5,CASSYSGRVQETQYF
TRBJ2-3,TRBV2,CASSGLARTDTQYF
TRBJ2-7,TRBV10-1,CASSAGGRPYEQYF
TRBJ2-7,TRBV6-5,CASMGALGYEQYF
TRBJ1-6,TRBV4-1,CASSPLQGLGNSPLHF
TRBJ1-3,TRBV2,CASRAWTGGGNTIYF
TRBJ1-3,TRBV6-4,CASSDLIGQRGNTIYF
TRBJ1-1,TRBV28,CASSSRGPEAFF
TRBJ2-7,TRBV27,CASSSSGTGVYEQYF
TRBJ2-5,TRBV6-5,CASSIGTVGETQYF
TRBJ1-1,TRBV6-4,CASSGLRDRLFGTEAFF
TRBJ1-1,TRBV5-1,CASSLQGSNTEAFF
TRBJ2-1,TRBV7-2,CASSLLSGTSYNEQFF